This T cell receptor (beta chain) was recovered during a study of regulatory T cells in long-lasting Graves disease. The V gene's germline CDR1 is LNHDA and CDR2 SQIVND (reference sequence). The CDR3 loop spans 17 amino acids. Through Arm-PCR of CDR3 regions and iRepertoire HTBI primers, TCR beta libraries were built. TCRdb re-called the multiplex PCR reads with MiXCR, one entry per CDR3 protein. The sample consists of some 450,000 distinct CDR3 sequences, over 15% of them appearing once. Points on this clonotype: A much larger clone lies one base from this, so it may be a read error.

Indicated time point: newly diagnosed GD, antithyroid drugs for less than 3 months. Generation of the TCR library employed RNA extracted from PBMCs. These sequences were also reported in another study, on T cells in Graves' hyperthyroidism and ophthalmopathy.

The chain uses TRBV19 and TRBJ1-5; TRBD1 matches at 8 bases. The TCR comes from a young woman with Graves disease. The source was peripheral blood mononuclear cells (PBMCs), collected at new diagnosis, from a patient treated with antithyroid drugs. The CDR3 DNA is TGTGCCAGTAGTACGTACGGACAGGGAATCGGTAGGCAGCCCCAGCGTTTT. Its translation: CASSTYGQGIGRQPQRF.